The entry that follows covers one TCR beta chain sequence. The sample comes from a study of regulatory T cells in long-lasting Graves disease. For TCR beta, libraries came from iRepertoire HTBI primers and Arm-PCR of CDR3 regions. TCRdb redid the calling of the multiplex PCR reads with MiXCR, one entry per CDR3 protein. Of about 450,000 distinct CDR3 sequences in the sample, 23% were seen once. The CDR3 length is 14 residues. V lost 6 bases, J lost 8 bases, and 20 bases lay in between. The germline V gene encodes CDR1 DFQATT and CDR2 SNEGSKA (reference sequence). Time point here: persistent/refractory GD, antithyroid drugs over 5 years with positive TRAb. Isolated PBMC RNA provided the starting material for the TCR library.

This sequence was found in a female donor with Graves disease. The sequencing here drew on peripheral blood mononuclear cells (PBMCs), taken when the disease was refractory, from a patient treated with antithyroid drugs. J is TRBJ2-1 and V is TRBV20-1; D is perhaps TRBD2 (5 bases). CDR3 protein: CSATDLEWSDEQFF. As DNA, the CDR3 is TGCAGTGCCACGGACTTGGAGTGGAGCGATGAGCAGTTCTTC.